The rows below give T cell receptor beta chains drawn from one sample of a study of OX40 agonist ivuxolimab in advanced cancers. This table comes from immunoSEQ multiplex PCR, and its TCRdb copy is limited to in-frame clones, with some not included. The profile shows approximately 130,000 clones, over 75% of them singletons. Sequencing used CD4+ or CD8+ T cells sorted from blood, obtained in a trial of the OX40 agonist ivuxolimab. These receptors came from an adult with an advanced solid tumor such as melanoma, head and neck, liver or kidney cancer. The CDR3 runs from the conserved cysteine through the conserved F or W. A D gene is named only where the DNA matches it firmly. Clone size appears in some rows only: once, few, many, or a class for an expanded clone.

j_gene | abundance | len | d_gene | v_gene | CDR3aa | CDR3nt
TRBJ2-7 | few | 15 | TRBD1 | TRBV2 | CASSTPGTGESEQYF | TGTGCCAGCAGTACCCCCGGGACAGGGGAAAGCGAGCAGTACTTC
TRBJ2-1 | - | 13 | - | TRBV19 | CASSSWSYNEQFF | TGTGCCAGTAGTTCATGGTCCTACAATGAGCAGTTCTTC
TRBJ2-2 | - | 17 | TRBD2 | TRBV11-3 | CASSLVGGRGNTGELFF | TGTGCCAGCAGCTTAGTCGGCGGGAGAGGGAACACCGGGGAGCTGTTTTTT
TRBJ1-5 | few | 15 | - | TRBV27 | CASSPTGGRGHPQHF | TGTGCCAGCAGCCCAACCGGGGGGCGAGGGCATCCCCAGCATTTT
TRBJ2-7 | - | 14 | - | TRBV5-6 | CASSLVGITYEQYF | TGTGCCAGCAGCTTGGTAGGAATTACGTACGAGCAGTACTTC
TRBJ1-1 | - | 16 | - | TRBV10-3 | CAISERGVGKQTEAFF | TGTGCCATCAGTGAGCGGGGGGTCGGGAAGCAGACTGAAGCTTTCTTT
TRBJ1-1 | - | 13 | - | TRBV18 | CASSPGGNTEAFF | TGTGCCAGCTCACCGGGTGGTAACACTGAAGCTTTCTTT
TRBJ1-6 | - | 14 | - | TRBV28 | CASSWDLNNSPLHF | TGTGCCAGCAGTTGGGACCTAAATAATTCACCCCTCCACTTT
TRBJ1-5 | once | 17 | - | TRBV7-2 | CASSLAWPPVGNQPQHF | TGTGCCAGCAGCTTAGCGTGGCCGCCGGTGGGCAATCAGCCCCAGCATTTT
TRBJ1-1 | - | 16 | - | TRBV6-6 | CASSLGPPLGNTEAFF | TGTGCCAGCAGTTTGGGACCGCCCTTAGGGAACACTGAAGCTTTCTTT
TRBJ2-3 | - | 16 | - | TRBV7-9 | CASSTGGSHITDTQYF | TGTGCCAGCAGCACCGGGGGCTCTCACATCACAGATACGCAGTATTTT
TRBJ2-7 | - | 16 | TRBD1 | TRBV5-1 | CASSAQGAGSSYEQYF | TGCGCCAGCAGCGCCCAGGGGGCGGGGAGCTCCTACGAGCAGTACTTC
TRBJ2-7 | once | 18 | TRBD2 | TRBV28 | CASSSGLAGGPVPYEQYF | TGTGCCAGCAGTTCGGGACTAGCGGGAGGGCCAGTTCCCTACGAGCAGTACTTC
TRBJ1-5 | - | 15 | - | TRBV7-8 | CASSLALGGGQPQHF | TGTGCCAGCAGCTTAGCGTTAGGGGGTGGTCAGCCCCAGCATTTT
TRBJ2-7 | - | 16 | - | TRBV5-5 | CASSLAITGPPYEQYF | TGTGCCAGCAGCTTGGCCATCACGGGCCCCCCCTACGAGCAGTACTTC
TRBJ2-7 | - | 15 | - | TRBV10-3 | CAISESAGYSYEQYF | TGTGCCATCAGTGAGTCGGCAGGGTACTCCTACGAGCAGTACTTC
TRBJ2-6 | - | 17 | TRBD1 | TRBV10-3 | CAISETGGRAGANVLTF | TGTGCCATCAGTGAGACAGGGGGAAGAGCTGGGGCCAACGTCCTGACTTTC
TRBJ1-4 | - | 15 | - | TRBV21-1 | CASNSGQGINEKLFF | TGTGCCAGCAACAGTGGACAGGGGATTAATGAAAAACTGTTTTTT
TRBJ2-5 | - | 15 | TRBD1 | TRBV5-1 | CASSLGQGFQETQYF | TGCGCCAGCAGCTTGGGACAGGGTTTCCAAGAGACCCAGTACTTC
TRBJ1-4 | - | 14 | TRBD1 | TRBV6-1 | CATLWPGGNEKLFF | TGTGCCACCCTATGGCCAGGGGGGAATGAAAAACTGTTTTTT
TRBJ2-4 | - | 12 | - | TRBV27 | CASSLPPGIQYF | TGTGCCAGCAGTTTGCCTCCCGGCATTCAGTACTTC
TRBJ2-1 | - | 15 | TRBD2 | TRBV28 | CASSPRGAGVDEQFF | TGTGCCAGCAGTCCGAGGGGCGCGGGGGTGGATGAGCAGTTCTTC
TRBJ1-4 | - | 14 | - | TRBV19 | CASSFTRMNEKLFF | TGTGCCAGTAGTTTCACCCGGATGAATGAAAAACTGTTTTTT
TRBJ2-5 | - | 12 | - | TRBV7-2 | CASSKMGETQYF | TGTGCCAGCAGTAAAATGGGAGAGACCCAGTACTTC
TRBJ1-5 | - | 17 | - | TRBV28 | CASTTSGRGAGNQPQHF | TGTGCCAGCACTACTTCCGGAAGGGGGGCTGGGAATCAGCCCCAGCATTTT
TRBJ2-5 | - | 12 | - | TRBV5-1 | CASGSGQETQYF | TGCGCCAGCGGGTCGGGACAAGAGACCCAGTACTTC
TRBJ1-2 | - | 15 | - | TRBV9 | CASSVEPGTGHGYTF | TGTGCCAGCAGCGTAGAGCCGGGTACAGGTCATGGCTACACCTTC
TRBJ2-7 | once | 16 | - | TRBV19 | CASSTFSFTSSYEQYF | TGTGCCAGTAGTACCTTCAGTTTCACCAGCTCCTACGAGCAGTACTTC
TRBJ1-6 | - | 16 | - | TRBV7-8 | CASSVYRAVDNSPLHF | TGTGCCAGCAGCGTTTACAGGGCGGTGGATAATTCACCCCTCCACTTT
TRBJ2-5 | - | 13 | TRBD2 | TRBV6-1 | CASSTAGGETQYF | TGTGCCAGCAGTACAGCGGGAGGAGAGACCCAGTACTTC
TRBJ2-3 | - | 12 | - | TRBV7-2 | CASSSFPDTQYF | TGTGCCAGCAGCTCGTTTCCAGATACGCAGTATTTT
TRBJ2-3 | - | 15 | - | TRBV18 | CASSPTGWSTDTQYF | TGTGCCAGCTCACCGACGGGTTGGAGCACAGATACGCAGTATTTT
TRBJ1-1 | - | 15 | TRBD1 | TRBV5-4 | CASSTSGGRRTEAFF | TGTGCCAGCAGCACCTCAGGGGGCCGACGGACTGAAGCTTTCTTT
TRBJ2-1 | once | 10 | - | TRBV20-1 | CSSGRLEQFF | TGCAGCTCGGGACGCCTCGAGCAGTTCTTC
TRBJ2-7 | - | 16 | - | TRBV28 | CASSLGGTLAPYEQYF | TGTGCCAGCAGTCTAGGAGGGACACTAGCTCCCTACGAGCAGTACTTC
TRBJ2-1 | - | 14 | - | TRBV2 | CASSETVSYNEQFF | TGTGCCAGCAGTGAGACGGTCTCCTACAATGAGCAGTTCTTC
TRBJ2-7 | - | 17 | - | TRBV5-1 | CASSVARSAGSSYEQYF | TGCGCCAGCAGCGTGGCTCGGTCGGCAGGGAGCTCCTACGAGCAGTACTTC
TRBJ2-3 | - | 12 | - | TRBV28 | CASSLKADTQYF | TGTGCCAGCAGTTTAAAAGCAGATACGCAGTATTTT
TRBJ2-1 | once | 15 | - | TRBV2 | CASSRDSPGTNEQFF | TGTGCCAGCAGCCGCGACAGCCCCGGGACCAATGAGCAGTTCTTC
TRBJ1-6 | - | 14 | - | TRBV28 | CASSYQGFDSPLHF | TGTGCCAGCAGTTACCAGGGTTTCGATTCACCCCTCCACTTT
TRBJ1-5 | - | 15 | TRBD1 | TRBV18 | CASSPATGAWDPQHF | TGTGCCAGCTCACCAGCTACAGGGGCGTGGGACCCCCAGCATTTT
TRBJ1-2 | - | 14 | TRBD1 | TRBV19 | CASSTQGDGRGYTF | TGTGCCAGTAGTACTCAGGGGGATGGACGTGGCTACACCTTC
TRBJ1-2 | few | 13 | - | TRBV18 | CASSPPGLDGYTF | TGTGCCAGCTCACCACCAGGGCTAGATGGCTACACCTTC
TRBJ1-4 | - | 17 | - | TRBV27 | CASSYSPSFVQGEKLFF | TGTGCCAGCAGTTACTCCCCCTCATTCGTCCAGGGGGAAAAACTGTTTTTT
TRBJ1-2 | once | 15 | - | TRBV5-4 | CASSFTARSNYGYTF | TGTGCCAGCAGCTTCACAGCCCGGTCGAACTATGGCTACACCTTC
TRBJ2-7 | once | 14 | TRBD2 | TRBV6-6 | CASKAGVGSYEQYF | TGTGCCAGCAAAGCGGGAGTTGGGTCCTACGAGCAGTACTTC
TRBJ2-1 | - | 15 | - | TRBV5-1 | CASSLGQLSYNEQFF | TGCGCCAGCAGCTTGGGGCAGCTCTCCTACAATGAGCAGTTCTTC
TRBJ2-5 | - | 14 | TRBD2 | TRBV6-5 | CASRLAEYQETQYF | TGTGCCAGCAGACTAGCGGAGTACCAAGAGACCCAGTACTTC
TRBJ2-2 | once | 16 | - | TRBV5-1 | CASSLFETGNTGELFF | TGCGCCAGCAGCTTATTCGAAACGGGGAACACCGGGGAGCTGTTTTTT
TRBJ2-1 | - | 11 | - | TRBV6-1 | CASRDYNEQFF | TGTGCCAGCAGAGACTACAATGAGCAGTTCTTC
TRBJ2-5 | - | 16 | TRBD1 | TRBV5-1 | CASSFHSGGFTETQYF | TGCGCCAGCAGCTTCCATTCAGGGGGCTTTACAGAGACCCAGTACTTC